This TCR beta chain appears in the sequencing data of a study of OX40 agonist ivuxolimab in advanced cancers. For the study at large: Patients with hepatocellular carcinoma, melanoma, renal cell or head and neck cancer made up the dose-escalation patients.

The protocol was immunoSEQ multiplex PCR, while the TCRdb copy is restricted to in-frame clones and leaves out a portion. The sample yields approximately 100,000 clones, around nine tenths seen once. Trimming at V came to 4 bases and at J to 5 bases, leaving 9 bases not matched to a gene. The CDR3 spans 15 residues. The V gene's germline CDR1 is SGHRS and CDR2 YFSETQ. The input for sequencing was CD4+ or CD8+ T cells sorted from blood, taken in a trial of the OX40 agonist ivuxolimab. The chain uses TRBV5-1 and TRBJ1-5, with 7 bases identical to TRBD1. The sequence was collected from an adult with an advanced solid tumor such as melanoma, head and neck, liver or kidney cancer. CDR3 sequence: CASSQTGTVDQPQHF. The CDR3, as DNA: TGCGCCAGCAGCCAGACCGGGACAGTTGATCAGCCCCAGCATTTT.